The 3 T cell receptor beta chains below were found in one sample sequenced in a study of cytomegalovirus exposure and HLA in healthy donors. Use of 60 Vbeta and 13 Jbeta primers characterized the PCR. The repertoire was sequenced with immunoSEQ multiplex PCR; TCRdb's copy has only in-frame clones and lacks some. Of roughly 190,000 clones listed, about 62% are singletons. Sequenced material: PBMCs. The receptor source for this set is a man aged 35 to 55 in good health and CMV-seronegative.

The gene calls are TRBV4-3 and TRBJ2-3; D perhaps matches TRBD2 (6 bases). CDR1 is LGHNA, CDR2 YSLEER, per germline. The length of the CDR3 is 16 residues. Trimming left V 4 bases short and J 0 bases short, with 14 bases between. CDR3 amino acids: CASSLFLAQSTDTQYF. The CDR3, as DNA: TGCGCCAGCAGCCTTTTTCTAGCGCAAAGCACAGATACGCAGTATTTT.

V and J are TRBV19 and TRBJ2-5; no definite D call. The closer fit of TRBJ2-7 to the DNA end suggests the J call may be wrong. The V gene's germline CDR1 is LNHDA and CDR2 SQIVND (reference sequence). The CDR3 covers 11 residues. This CDR3 reads CASSNLYEQYF. The CDR3 bases are TGTGCCAGTAGTAACCTTTACGAGCAGTACTTC.

As regards this clone: Other DNA sequences in the same sample also yield this CDR3. This chain uses TRBV30 with TRBJ2-2; maybe TRBD2 (5 bases). This CDR3 has 13 amino acids. Trimming took off 5 bases at V and 5 bases at J, with 12 bases between the two ends. Germline V CDR1 and CDR2: GTSNPN, SVGIG (reference sequence). Written as DNA, the CDR3 is TGTGCCTGGGACGGGGTGGGTACCGGGGAGCTGTTTTTT. Encoded protein: CAWDGVGTGELFF.